This T cell receptor (beta chain) was recovered during a study of T cell responses to AZD1222 COVID-19 vaccine. General study points: The donors showed a predominance of white British ancestry and of females, with possible underestimation of clonal diversity. Sampled repertoires all dated from after the peak T cell response. Spike-specific TCR breadth and depth were elevated following two AZD1222 doses. Only six AZD1222 recipients tested seropositive at baseline.

Profiled with immunoSEQ multiplex PCR; TCRdb holds only in-frame clones, not every one. The sample carries approximately 94,000 clones, about 87% recorded once. Trimming stripped 3 bases from V and 9 bases from J, with 14 bases between. Looked up from germline, CDR1 is SGHVS and CDR2 is FQNEAQ. The CDR3 length is 13 residues. As concerns this clone: Its antigen is undetermined.

The sequencing used peripheral blood, collected on day 0 of AZD1222 vaccination. J is TRBJ2-5 and V is TRBV7-8; D possibly matches TRBD1 or TRBD2 (5 bases each). The TCR comes from an adult in good health. CDR3 sequence: CASSFSGVGPQYF. The DNA for the CDR3 is TGTGCCAGCAGCTTCAGCGGAGTGGGGCCCCAGTACTTC.